The rows below give T cell receptor beta chains drawn from one sample of a study of T cell responses to AZD1222 COVID-19 vaccine. Sequencing used immunoSEQ multiplex PCR; TCRdb keeps in-frame clones, though not all of them. This sample has about 84,000 clones; approximately 85% occur once, and the top ten carry over 9.5%. The sequences come from peripheral blood, collected 28 days after the second AZD1222 dose. All receptors derive from an adult who received the AZD1222 COVID-19 vaccine. The CDR3 runs from the conserved cysteine through the conserved F or W. A D gene is named only where the DNA matches it firmly. Clone size is stated in some rows and not others, as once, few, many or a class when expanded.

D gene	clone size	V gene	J gene	CDR3 protein	CDR3 DNA
TRBD1	-	TRBV10-3	TRBJ2-7	CATSGQTYEQYF	TGTGCCACCTCGGGACAGACCTACGAGCAGTACTTC
-	-	TRBV5-1	TRBJ2-7	CASSEPREGAYEQYF	TGCGCCAGCAGCGAACCCAGGGAAGGGGCCTACGAGCAGTACTTC
-	-	TRBV28	TRBJ2-1	CASSFMGHTYNEQFF	TGTGCCAGCAGTTTTATGGGACATACCTACAATGAGCAGTTCTTC
-	-	TRBV11-1	TRBJ1-3	CASSLVRGNTIYF	TGTGCCAGCAGCTTAGTTCGTGGAAACACCATATATTTT
-	once	TRBV5-4	TRBJ2-7	CASSWESYEQYF	TGTGCCAGCAGCTGGGAGTCCTACGAGCAGTACTTC
-	-	TRBV6-5	TRBJ1-3	CASSLTRTFSGNTIYF	TGTGCCAGCAGTTTAACACGGACTTTCTCTGGAAACACCATATATTTT
-	few	TRBV9	TRBJ1-6	CASSDDSNSPLHF	TGTGCCAGCAGCGACGACAGTAATTCACCCCTCCACTTT
-	-	TRBV7-2	TRBJ1-6	CASSLQAGNSPLHF	TGTGCCAGCAGCTTACAGGCCGGTAATTCACCCCTCCACTTT
-	-	TRBV5-1	TRBJ2-7	CASSPTGYEQYF	TGCGCCAGCAGCCCGACGGGGTACGAGCAGTACTTC
-	-	TRBV7-3	TRBJ2-5	CASSWARFQGVRGETQYF	TGTGCCAGCAGCTGGGCAAGATTCCAGGGTGTTCGAGGGGAGACCCAGTACTTC
-	-	TRBV11-2	TRBJ1-5	CASSFGQSNQPQHF	TGTGCCAGCAGCTTCGGACAGAGCAATCAGCCCCAGCATTTT
-	-	TRBV28	TRBJ2-1	CASSLLGHEQFF	TGTGCCAGCAGTTTATTAGGGCATGAGCAGTTCTTC
-	-	TRBV4-1	TRBJ1-2	CASSQTLQRGAGYGYTF	TGCGCCAGCAGCCAGACCCTCCAGAGGGGCGCCGGCTATGGCTACACCTTC
TRBD1	-	TRBV18	TRBJ1-5	CASSPGQGISQPQHF	TGTGCCAGCTCCCCGGGACAGGGGATAAGTCAGCCCCAGCATTTT
TRBD2	-	TRBV5-4	TRBJ2-3	CASSLGRGAVSAQYF	TGTGCCAGCAGCTTGGGGCGGGGGGCTGTCAGCGCGCAGTATTTT
-	-	TRBV7-8	TRBJ1-1	CASSLPVHQNTEAFF	TGTGCCAGCAGCTTGCCAGTACACCAGAACACTGAAGCTTTCTTT
TRBD1	once	TRBV6-5	TRBJ1-2	CASRRTGAIYGYTF	TGTGCCAGCAGAAGGACAGGGGCCATTTATGGCTACACCTTC
TRBD1	-	TRBV14	TRBJ1-6	CASSQRTGGLYNSPLHF	TGTGCCAGCAGCCAAAGGACAGGGGGCCTCTATAATTCACCCCTCCACTTT
TRBD1	-	TRBV15	TRBJ2-1	CATRRQGPHNEQFF	TGTGCCACTCGTAGACAGGGACCCCACAATGAGCAGTTCTTC
-	-	TRBV6-1	TRBJ1-1	CASSDRWGRHTEAFF	TGTGCCAGCAGTGACCGTTGGGGGCGGCACACTGAAGCTTTCTTT
-	once	TRBV7-9	TRBJ2-2	CASSPVGYRRAGELFF	TGTGCCAGCAGCCCTGTGGGGTATAGAAGGGCCGGGGAGCTGTTTTTT
TRBD1	-	TRBV5-1	TRBJ1-2	CASSPKSMTGGGGYTF	TGCGCCAGCAGCCCTAAATCCATGACAGGGGGCGGTGGCTACACCTTC
TRBD1	-	TRBV15	TRBJ1-5	CATSRGQGNQPQHF	TGTGCCACCAGCAGAGGACAGGGGAATCAGCCCCAGCATTTT
TRBD1	-	TRBV11-2	TRBJ2-1	CASSSGQGVGEQFF	TGTGCCAGCAGCTCGGGACAGGGGGTTGGTGAGCAGTTCTTC
-	-	TRBV6-5	TRBJ2-3	CASSLLGASTDTQYF	TGTGCCAGCAGTTTATTGGGTGCTAGCACAGATACGCAGTATTTT
-	-	TRBV5-1	TRBJ1-6	CASSQGHDSPLHF	TGCGCCAGCAGCCAGGGGCATGATTCACCCCTCCACTTT
TRBD2	-	TRBV5-1	TRBJ2-1	CASSPTSGAPYNEQFF	TGCGCCAGCAGCCCCACTAGCGGGGCCCCCTACAATGAGCAGTTCTTC
TRBD1	-	TRBV9	TRBJ1-2	CASSGGTGQLYGYTF	TGTGCCAGCAGCGGAGGGACAGGGCAACTCTATGGCTACACCTTC
TRBD1	-	TRBV27	TRBJ1-1	CASNPTGRVAEAFF	TGTGCCAGCAACCCGACAGGGCGTGTGGCTGAAGCTTTCTTT
-	-	TRBV3-1/TRBV3-2	TRBJ1-1	CASSGPTDTEAFF	TGTGCCAGCAGCGGACCGACGGACACTGAAGCTTTCTTT
-	-	TRBV4-1	TRBJ1-1	CASSPHVGSSNTEAFF	TGCGCCAGCAGCCCTCATGTGGGCAGTTCGAACACTGAAGCTTTCTTT
-	-	TRBV28	TRBJ1-1	CASSLRVWTEAFF	TGTGCCAGCAGTTTACGGGTTTGGACTGAAGCTTTCTTT
-	-	TRBV4-1	TRBJ2-7	CASSQERGHYEQYF	TGCGCCAGCAGCCAAGAGAGAGGGCACTACGAGCAGTACTTC